This T cell receptor (beta chain) was found in a study of human T cells and chemical hapten exposure (dated by TCRdb to 2020 to 2022). With regard to the full study: For sensitization, 2% DPC in acetone was applied to a 2 cm by 2 cm area of upper inner arm skin. Patients additionally received weekly therapeutic DPC doses to the scalp throughout the roughly 24-week study period. Patch testing on the upper back used Finn chambers containing 0.01% DPC, with scoring done after 6 days according to International Contact Dermatitis Research Group standards. Most of the patients in the cohort were female, and the cohort covered alopecia areata with under or over 50% scalp involvement, alopecia totalis and alopecia universalis. Libraries were pooled for sequencing, and per-sample TCR yields varied mainly because of small differences in library volumes within the pool. In alopecia patients, the study followed how the peripheral blood TCR repertoire changed in vivo over primary and secondary sensitization to diphenylcyclopropenone (DPC), a hapten. Patient blood was sampled pre-sensitization (week 0) and at 2, 6 and about 24 weeks after DPC sensitization. Blood for TCR sequencing was provided by twenty-nine alopecia patients at one to four time points (pre-sensitization, 2, 6 and 24 weeks).

General findings and caveats noted by the study authors: Expanded TCRs formed significantly more large CDR3 similarity clusters than pre-sensitization or healthy control sets, consistent with antigen-driven responses. No change with DPC sensitization was found in the number of TCRs above 1 in 1000 frequency, and no evidence of global repertoire structure alterations was found. A positive correlation was found between the number of PT1 expanded TCRs and patch test score, with significance reached at thresholds 8, 16 and 32 but not 4. Because all patients had alopecia, a presumed autoimmune disease, the immune response of the patients might differ from that of healthy individuals. Repeated subsampling changed both the strength of the expansion versus patch-test correlation and the threshold at which that correlation became significant.

This clonotype was observed a few times. Its cognate antigen has yet to be identified. One base away there is no much larger clone; base qualities are not given. Library preparation used RACE. TCRdb lists the instrument as NextSeq 500. Library preparation attached unique molecular identifiers to individual cDNA molecules for quantitative, reproducible TCR counting. For every blood RNA sample, sequencing covered both the TCR alpha and TCR beta chains. The authors processed their data as follows. Samples had a median of roughly 99,000 TCRs, with a range from about 23,224 to 750,000. V, J and CDR3 annotation of the TCR reads was carried out using the Decombinator software suite. For PS versus PT1 abundance plots, all samples were subsampled to the same number of TCRs (28,000). TCRs were defined as expanded if absent before sensitization and observed at least eight times at the 2-week time point. The public sequencing data were trimmed at Q25 with fastp and processed into clonotypes with MiXCR by TCRdb, which kept only in-frame beta chains. Every CDR3 protein is listed once, alongside the most common genes and DNA of its rows. Clone size and V and J calls follow TCRdb, not the original study. Within this sample are around 150,000 distinct CDR3 sequences, with roughly 26% of them counted one time only. The top ten clones comprise under 2.5% of the sample.

Sequences MGHRA (CDR1) and YSYEKL (CDR2) are obtained from the germline V gene. The germline V end is reduced by 10 bases and the J end by 1 base; junction bases left unmatched: 6. From cysteine to phenylalanine, the CDR3 is 14 amino acids long. Just CDR3 DNA is preserved here, 42 bases in frame from base 1. Taken with the paper, the label for time point translates to: patch test 3, about 24 weeks after DPC sensitization. In light of the paper, this sample's treatment or condition label describes: therapeutic diphenylcyclopropenone sensitization with weekly scalp DPC. At each patch-test visit, blood was drawn before the patch test was applied. Patients were eligible if aged 18 to 70, diagnosed with alopecia and judged suitable for DPC therapy, and pregnant patients were excluded. Unfractionated whole blood was collected in Tempus Blood RNA tubes, and total RNA was extracted from that blood.

This clonotype was sampled from a woman between 18 and 29 years old with alopecia areata. Some clones in this sample may be carry-over from other donors' samples. The sequenced sample was whole blood, obtained in connection with sensitization to the hapten diphenylcyclopropenone (DPC). The sequence links TRBV4-1 to TRBJ1-5, with 8 bases aligning to TRBD1. In nucleotide form, the sequence is TGCGCCACTACAGGGGGTAGAAGCAATCAGCCCCAGCATTTT. The translation is CATTGGRSNQPQHF.